The rows below give T cell receptor beta chains drawn from one sample of a study of cytotoxic CD8 clonotypes in ibrutinib-treated CLL. Profiling relied on immunoSEQ multiplex PCR, and the TCRdb table lists in-frame clones only, not all of them. The sample has 45,000 to 60,000 clones; 55% to 65% are singletons. Sequencing was performed on PBMCs, taken after 24 months of ibrutinib treatment. Receptors originate from a human donor with chronic lymphocytic leukemia. CDR3s include the opening cysteine and the closing phenylalanine or tryptophan. D genes are given only for firm matches. Not every row has a clone size; where given, it reads once, few, many or a size class.

size: -
D: TRBD1
V: TRBV19
J: TRBJ2-1
CDR3: CASTLGQGWSNEQFF
DNA: TGTGCCAGTACCCTAGGACAGGGGTGGTCCAATGAGCAGTTCTTC

size: -
D: TRBD2
V: TRBV12-5
J: TRBJ2-1
CDR3: CASGLPKSRLGGGIYNEQFF
DNA: TGTGCTAGTGGTTTGCCCAAATCCCGCCTTGGCGGGGGGATCTACAATGAGCAGTTCTTC

size: few
D: -
V: TRBV25-1
J: TRBJ2-2
CDR3: CASSEYRFGELFF
DNA: TGTGCCAGCAGTGAATATCGGTTCGGGGAGCTGTTTTTT

size: -
D: -
V: TRBV19
J: TRBJ2-3
CDR3: CASSIGAEGDTQYF
DNA: TGTGCCAGTAGTATCGGGGCCGAGGGAGATACGCAGTATTTT

size: few
D: -
V: TRBV15
J: TRBJ2-3
CDR3: CATSRGRSTDTQYF
DNA: TGTGCCACCAGCAGAGGACGGAGCACAGATACGCAGTATTTT

size: -
D: TRBD2
V: TRBV19
J: TRBJ2-7
CDR3: CASSLALAGTYEQYF
DNA: TGTGCCAGTAGTTTGGCCCTAGCGGGAACCTACGAGCAGTACTTC

size: -
D: TRBD1
V: TRBV2
J: TRBJ1-2
CDR3: CASTTLGTGDYGYTF
DNA: TGTGCCAGCACTACATTGGGGACAGGGGACTATGGCTACACCTTC

size: -
D: -
V: TRBV5-4
J: TRBJ1-1
CDR3: CASSLSVGTVEAFF
DNA: TGTGCCAGCAGCTTGTCGGTCGGTACAGTTGAAGCTTTCTTT

size: few
D: -
V: TRBV28
J: TRBJ1-3
CDR3: CASSLLNTIYF
DNA: TGTGCCAGCAGTCTTTTAAACACCATATATTTT

size: -
D: -
V: TRBV28
J: TRBJ1-5
CDR3: CASSPIGKGFGQPQHF
DNA: TGTGCCAGCAGTCCCATCGGTAAGGGGTTTGGGCAGCCCCAGCATTTT

size: -
D: -
V: TRBV11-1
J: TRBJ2-3
CDR3: CASSRYTDTQYF
DNA: TGTGCCAGCAGCCGCTACACAGATACGCAGTATTTT

size: -
D: -
V: TRBV7-2
J: TRBJ2-4
CDR3: CASSPQRRLAKNIQYF
DNA: TGTGCCAGCAGTCCACAGCGGAGACTAGCCAAAAACATTCAGTACTTC

size: -
D: TRBD2
V: TRBV2
J: TRBJ2-1
CDR3: CASQRDGEQFF
DNA: TGTGCCAGCCAGCGGGACGGAGAGCAGTTCTTC

size: few
D: -
V: TRBV28
J: TRBJ2-3
CDR3: CASSFLSGTDTQYF
DNA: TGTGCCAGCAGTTTTTTGAGCGGTACAGATACGCAGTATTTT

size: -
D: -
V: TRBV28
J: TRBJ1-2
CDR3: CASSLGGAGGYTF
DNA: TGTGCCAGCAGTTTGGGCGGGGCGGGTGGCTACACCTTC

size: -
D: TRBD2
V: TRBV7-9
J: TRBJ2-3
CDR3: CASSISGRGDTQYF
DNA: TGTGCCAGCAGCATTAGCGGGAGGGGTGATACGCAGTATTTT

size: few
D: TRBD2
V: TRBV10-3
J: TRBJ2-7
CDR3: CATRGTSGRGGSYEQYF
DNA: TGTGCCACACGAGGGACTAGCGGGAGAGGGGGCTCCTACGAGCAGTACTTC

size: few
D: -
V: TRBV29-1
J: TRBJ2-3
CDR3: CSVEEGWEDTQYF
DNA: TGCAGCGTTGAAGAGGGGTGGGAAGATACGCAGTATTTT

size: few
D: TRBD1
V: TRBV6-1
J: TRBJ2-2
CDR3: CASSGWTGANTGELFF
DNA: TGTGCCAGCAGTGGGTGGACAGGGGCGAACACCGGGGAGCTGTTTTTT

size: few
D: TRBD1
V: TRBV29-1
J: TRBJ1-6
CDR3: CSVRTGGDSPLHF
DNA: TGCAGCGTGCGGACAGGAGGAGATTCACCCCTCCACTTT

size: -
D: -
V: TRBV28
J: TRBJ1-4
CDR3: CASRRGTATNEKLFF
DNA: TGTGCCAGCAGAAGGGGCACAGCAACTAATGAAAAACTGTTTTTT

size: -
D: -
V: TRBV20-1
J: TRBJ2-5
CDR3: CSARVLETQYF
DNA: TGCAGTGCTAGAGTCCTGGAGACCCAGTACTTC

size: -
D: -
V: TRBV6-5
J: TRBJ2-1
CDR3: CASSYSHYNEQFF
DNA: TGTGCCAGCAGTTATTCCCACTACAATGAGCAGTTCTTC

size: -
D: -
V: TRBV29-1
J: TRBJ1-1
CDR3: CSVATGLNTEAFF
DNA: TGCAGCGTTGCTACAGGGCTGAACACTGAAGCTTTCTTT

size: -
D: -
V: TRBV5-1
J: TRBJ2-5
CDR3: CASSSSWAGETQYF
DNA: TGCGCCAGCAGCTCAAGCTGGGCGGGGGAGACCCAGTACTTC

size: -
D: TRBD1
V: TRBV6-1
J: TRBJ1-2
CDR3: CASSVGGGGAYGYTF
DNA: TGTGCCAGCAGTGTGGGGGGAGGGGGCGCGTATGGCTACACCTTC

size: -
D: -
V: TRBV25-1
J: TRBJ1-6
CDR3: CASSASLGISSPLHF
DNA: TGTGCCAGCAGTGCAAGCTTAGGGATTAGTTCACCCCTCCACTTT

size: -
D: -
V: TRBV5-1
J: TRBJ1-1
CDR3: CASSLVPTAASNTEAFF
DNA: TGCGCCAGCAGCTTGGTTCCGACAGCCGCCTCCAACACTGAAGCTTTCTTT

size: -
D: -
V: TRBV28
J: TRBJ1-4
CDR3: CASSLGGSGEKLFF
DNA: TGTGCCAGCAGTCTGGGGGGGAGCGGTGAAAAACTGTTTTTT

size: -
D: -
V: TRBV5-1
J: TRBJ2-1
CDR3: CASSLSEGFGNEQFF
DNA: TGCGCCAGCAGCTTGAGTGAGGGATTTGGCAATGAGCAGTTCTTC

size: -
D: TRBD1
V: TRBV29-1
J: TRBJ2-3
CDR3: CSVGRTGDTDTQYF
DNA: TGCAGCGTTGGACGGACAGGGGACACAGATACGCAGTATTTT

size: few
D: TRBD1
V: TRBV6-5
J: TRBJ1-6
CDR3: CASKRPGQGNSPLHF
DNA: TGTGCCAGCAAAAGACCGGGACAGGGAAATTCACCCCTCCACTTT